The 17 T cell receptor beta chains in this list originate from one sample, sequenced in a study of blood T cell repertoires in COVID-19. The data were produced by immunoSEQ multiplex PCR, yet TCRdb's version contains in-frame clones alone and is incomplete. The table includes hundreds of thousands of clones, roughly 87% detected once. The sequenced material came from peripheral blood. These receptors originate from a woman younger than 30 who had recovered from COVID-19.

The chain employs TRBV4-3 and TRBJ2-3; 9 positions match TRBD2. The V gene's germline CDR1 is LGHNA and CDR2 YSLEER. The CDR3 loop spans 14 amino acids. J gave up 7 bases and V 9 bases, and 11 bases lay outside the gene matches. This chain's CDR3 is CASYWASGTHTQYF. As DNA, the CDR3 is TGCGCCAGTTACTGGGCTAGCGGGACCCATACGCAGTATTTT.

V and J are TRBV30 and TRBJ2-1, with a possible D match to TRBD2 (6 bases). Trimming left V 5 bases short and J 4 bases short, with 12 bases between. The CDR3 is made up of 13 amino acids. CDR1 GTSNPN and CDR2 SVGIG come from the germline V gene (reference sequence). The CDR3 DNA is TGTGCCTGGGAAGGAGGGGAGTACAATGAGCAGTTCTTC. Protein: CAWEGGEYNEQFF.

The chain uses TRBV10-3 and TRBJ2-7; 7 bases agree with TRBD2. CDR3 length: 14 amino acids. Germline trimming cut 6 bases from V and 0 bases from J; bases unmatched to any gene: 5. Germline lookup yields CDR1 ENHRY and CDR2 SYGVKD. The DNA for the CDR3 is TGTGCCATCAGCGGAGCGGGGAGCTCCTACGAGCAGTACTTC. Translation gives CAISGAGSSYEQYF.

The V call is TRBV9, the J call TRBJ2-7; possibly TRBD2 for D (7 bases). CDR3 length: 14 residues. Trimming removed 4 bases from V and 4 bases from J, with 15 bases in between. Germline V lookup: CDR1 SGDLS, CDR2 YYNGEE. The chain's CDR3 is CASSPEGGSYEQYF. In nucleotides, the CDR3 is TGTGCCAGCAGCCCCGAGGGGGGGAGTTACGAGCAGTACTTC.

This clone was seen just once. The chain recombines TRBV4-2 with TRBJ2-4; D gene unclear. V lost 0 bases and J 6 bases, leaving 9 bases between the germline ends. This CDR3 region has 14 residues. Germline V lookup: CDR1 LGHNA, CDR2 YNFKEQ. CDR3: CASSQEATLNIQYF. The CDR3 region has the DNA TGTGCCAGCAGCCAAGAGGCCACGTTAAACATTCAGTACTTC.

DNA for the CDR3: TGTGCCAGTAGTCTAAACAGGGGTTATGAGCAGTTCTTC. This sequence encodes CASSLNRGYEQFF. The V and J genes are TRBV19 and TRBJ2-1; TRBD1 aligns across 7 bases. The CDR3 has 13 amino acids. The V gene end was trimmed by 5 bases and the J gene end by 8 bases; junction bases not matched to a gene: 6. Germline values: CDR1 LNHDA, CDR2 SQIVND (reference sequence). The full variable domain, in which reference TRBV19 and TRBJ2-1 provide the parts outside the CDR3, is DGGITQSPKYLFRKEGQNVTLSCEQNLNHDAMYWYRQDPGQGLRLIYYSQIVNDFQKGDIAEGYSVSREKKESFPLTVTSAQKNPTAFYLCASSLNRGYEQFFGPGTRLTVL.

V gene TRBV28 combines with J gene TRBJ2-1; the match to TRBD2 covers 10 bases. The CDR3 totals 15 residues. J gave up 6 bases and V 6 bases, and 8 bases lay outside the gene matches. Germline V lookup: CDR1 MDHEN, CDR2 SYDVKM. CDR3 sequence reads: CASRNTGTSVNEQFF. The CDR3 nucleotides are TGTGCCAGCAGAAATACCGGGACTAGCGTCAATGAGCAGTTCTTC.

The chain has TRBV29-1 and TRBJ1-1, with TRBD1 identical over 7 bases. This CDR3 region has 15 residues. Germline CDR1 and CDR2: SQVTM and ANQGSEA. The V and J ends lost 6 bases and 5 bases, in that order; junction bases with no gene match: 15. The CDR3 DNA reads TGCAGCGTCGGGAATACAGGGGTAGGAGGAACTGAAGCTTTCTTT. This sequence encodes CSVGNTGVGGTEAFF.

J is TRBJ2-5 and V is TRBV7-2; D call uncertain. Germline V lookup: CDR1 SGHTA, CDR2 FQGNSA. The V gene lost 0 bases and the J gene lost 5 bases, with 4 bases spanning the gap. The CDR3 has 12 amino acids. CDR3 sequence reads: CASSLARETQYF. Here the CDR3 DNA reads TGTGCCAGCAGCTTAGCGCGGGAGACCCAGTACTTC.

This chain connects TRBV4-3 to TRBJ1-4, with 7 bases matching TRBD1. The length of the CDR3 is 17 residues. V lost 1 base, J lost 4 bases, and 9 bases stayed unmatched. Germline V CDR1 and CDR2: LGHNA, YSLEER. In nucleotides, the CDR3 is TGCGCCAGCAGCCAAGGCCCCGGACAGGTTATTAATGAAAAACTGTTTTTT. It is translated as CASSQGPGQVINEKLFF.

The chain uses TRBV4-1 and TRBJ1-5; maybe TRBD1 (6 bases). Trimming took 1 base from V and 2 from J, leaving 9 bases between them. The CDR3 spans 15 residues. CDR1 MGHRA and CDR2 YSYEKL come from the germline V gene. This chain's CDR3 is CASSQGTVGNQPQHF. DNA for the CDR3: TGCGCCAGCAGCCAAGGGACAGTGGGCAATCAGCCCCAGCATTTT.

The rearrangement uses TRBV5-8 and TRBJ1-6; a possible D gene is TRBD1 (6 bases). Germline lookup yields CDR1 SGHTS and CDR2 YDEGEE. CDR3 length equals 14 residues. The V end was cut by 4 bases, the J end by 9 bases, with 14 bases between. In nucleotides, the CDR3 is TGTGCCAGCAGCCTAGTCCAGGGGAGTTCACCCCTCCACTTT. It codes for CASSLVQGSSPLHF. Combining the CDR3 with reference TRBV5-8 and TRBJ1-6 gives the whole variable domain EAGVTQSPTHLIKTRGQQATLRCSPISGHTSVYWYQQALGLGLQFLLWYDEGEERNRGNFPPRFSGRQFPNYSSELNVNALELEDSALYLCASSLVQGSSPLHFGNGTRLTVT.

The chain couples TRBV7-3 to TRBJ1-6; D gene ambiguous. Looked up from germline, CDR1 is SGHTA and CDR2 is FQGTGA. CDR3 length equals 13 residues. The V end lost 2 bases, the J end lost 7 bases, and 6 bases lay between the germline ends. The CDR3: CASSLSLNSPLHF. CDR3 DNA sequence: TGTGCCAGCAGCTTATCCCTGAATTCACCCCTCCACTTT.

The chain is built from TRBV13 and TRBJ2-7, with 8 bases aligning to TRBD1. Trimming cost V 2 bases and J 7 bases; bases outside gene matches: 16. CDR1 and CDR2 (germline): PRHDT, FYEKMQ (reference sequence). The CDR3 extends over 17 amino acids. CDR3 region: CASSLRGIGQGTVEQYF. The DNA for the CDR3 is TGTGCCAGCAGCTTACGAGGGATCGGACAGGGTACTGTGGAGCAGTACTTC.

The chain carries TRBV4-1 and TRBJ1-4; 9 bases map to TRBD1. V shed 2 bases, J shed 8 bases, and the junction held 6 bases outside the gene matches. There are 15 residues in the CDR3. The germline V gene encodes CDR1 MGHRA and CDR2 YSYEKL. CDR3 nucleotide sequence: TGCGCCAGCAGCCAATTGGGACAGGGCGAGGAAAAACTGTTTTTT. Its translation is CASSQLGQGEEKLFF.

This clone was observed once. The chain is built from TRBV27 and TRBJ1-5; TRBD1 is a possible D gene (5 bases). CDR1 and CDR2 (germline): MNHEY, SMNVEV (reference sequence). V shed 2 bases and J shed 3 bases, with 11 bases lying between them. The CDR3 spans 15 residues. CDR3 DNA: TGTGCCAGCAGTTTACAGGGTTGGGACAATCAGCCCCAGCATTTT. Encoded protein: CASSLQGWDNQPQHF.

The J gene is TRBJ1-4, the V gene TRBV11-2, with no clear D. Trimming stripped 1 base from V and 6 bases from J, with 6 bases between. The CDR3 is made up of 13 amino acids. Germline values: CDR1 SGHAT, CDR2 FQNNGV. CDR3 sequence (DNA): TGTGCCAGCAGCTTAGCCGGGGATGAAAAACTGTTTTTT. Translated: CASSLAGDEKLFF.